The entry that follows covers one TCR beta chain sequence. In the original workflow: Nucleated cell counts were estimated from reference gene primer amplification. Measured with immunoSEQ multiplex PCR; TCRdb has only the in-frame clones, and not every one. V and J calls and clone size are copied from that table; D and trimming were computed from the DNA. This table holds approximately 99,000 clones, over 80% found once. The data stem from a study of blood T cell repertoires in COVID-19. In the study overall: The analysed material was cDNA or gDNA that came from T cells, B-cell-depleted T cells, or PBMCs.

V was clipped by 8 bases and J by 5 bases, with 13 bases between them. The CDR3 is 13 residues long. In germline, CDR1 is SNHLY, CDR2 FYNNEI. This clonotype originated in a man between 70 and 80 years old with active or convalescent COVID-19. J is TRBJ2-1 and V is TRBV2; D is possibly TRBD2 (5 bases). Sequencing was done on a sample of peripheral blood. CDR3 loop: CASALESDNEQFF. The CDR3 nucleotides are TGTGCCAGCGCACTAGAATCCGACAATGAGCAGTTCTTC.